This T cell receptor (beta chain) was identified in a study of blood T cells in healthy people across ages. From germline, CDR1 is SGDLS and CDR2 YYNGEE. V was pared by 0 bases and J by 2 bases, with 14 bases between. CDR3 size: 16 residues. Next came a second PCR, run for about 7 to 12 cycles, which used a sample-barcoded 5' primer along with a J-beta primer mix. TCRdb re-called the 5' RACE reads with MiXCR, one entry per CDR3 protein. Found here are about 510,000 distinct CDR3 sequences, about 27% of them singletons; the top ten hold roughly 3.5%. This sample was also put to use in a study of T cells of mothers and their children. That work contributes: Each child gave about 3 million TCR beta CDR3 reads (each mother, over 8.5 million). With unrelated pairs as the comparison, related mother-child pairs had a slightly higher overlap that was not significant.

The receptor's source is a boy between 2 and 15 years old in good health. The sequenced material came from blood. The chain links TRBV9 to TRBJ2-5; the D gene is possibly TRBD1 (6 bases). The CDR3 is CASSVAGAGPQETQYF. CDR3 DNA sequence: TGTGCCAGCAGCGTAGCAGGGGCAGGGCCACAAGAGACCCAGTACTTC.